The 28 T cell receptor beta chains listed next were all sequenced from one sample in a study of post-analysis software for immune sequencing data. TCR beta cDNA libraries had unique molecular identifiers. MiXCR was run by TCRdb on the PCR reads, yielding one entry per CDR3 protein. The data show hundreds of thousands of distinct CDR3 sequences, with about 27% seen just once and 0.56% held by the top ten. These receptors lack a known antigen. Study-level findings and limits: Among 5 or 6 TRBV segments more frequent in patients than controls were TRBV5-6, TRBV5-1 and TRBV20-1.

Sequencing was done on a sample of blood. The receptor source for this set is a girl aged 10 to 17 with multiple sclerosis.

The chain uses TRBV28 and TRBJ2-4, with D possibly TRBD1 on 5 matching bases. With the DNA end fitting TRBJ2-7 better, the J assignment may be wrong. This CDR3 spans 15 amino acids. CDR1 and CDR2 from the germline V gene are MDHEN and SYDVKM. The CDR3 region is CASSLSGLGNYEQYF. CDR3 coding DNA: TGTGCCAGCTCCCTGTCAGGGTTGGGGAATTACGAGCAGTACTTC.

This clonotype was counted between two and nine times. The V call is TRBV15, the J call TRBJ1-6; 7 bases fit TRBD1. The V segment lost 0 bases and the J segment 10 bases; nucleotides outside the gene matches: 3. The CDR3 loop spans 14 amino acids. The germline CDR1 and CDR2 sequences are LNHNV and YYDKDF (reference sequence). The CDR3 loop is CATSRDRQGSPLHF. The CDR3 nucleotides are TGTGCCACCAGCAGAGATAGACAGGGATCACCCCTCCACTTT.

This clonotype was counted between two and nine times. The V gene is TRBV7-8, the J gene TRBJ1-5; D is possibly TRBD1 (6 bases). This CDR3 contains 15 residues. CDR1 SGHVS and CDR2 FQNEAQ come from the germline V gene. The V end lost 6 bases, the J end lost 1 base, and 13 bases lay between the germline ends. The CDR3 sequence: CASRSTGISNQPQHF. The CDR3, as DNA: TGTGCCAGCAGAAGTACAGGGATAAGCAATCAGCCCCAGCATTTT.

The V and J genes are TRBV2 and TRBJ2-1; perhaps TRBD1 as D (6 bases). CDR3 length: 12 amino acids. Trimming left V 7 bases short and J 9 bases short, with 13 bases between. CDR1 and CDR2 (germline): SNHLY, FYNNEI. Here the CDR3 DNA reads TGTGCCAGCACTCCGTTCAGGGGTGAGCAGTTCTTC. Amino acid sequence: CASTPFRGEQFF.

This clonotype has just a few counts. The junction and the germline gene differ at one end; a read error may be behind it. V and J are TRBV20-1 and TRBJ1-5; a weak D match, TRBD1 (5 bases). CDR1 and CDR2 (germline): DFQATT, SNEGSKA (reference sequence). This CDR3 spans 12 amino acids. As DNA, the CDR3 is TGCACTGCTGGGGGTAGCAATCAGCCCCAGCATTTT. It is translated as CTAGGSNQPQHF.

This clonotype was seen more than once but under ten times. The chain's CDR3 is CATAGGGPHNEQFF. In DNA, the CDR3 is TGTGCCACCGCTGGGGGAGGGCCCCACAATGAGCAGTTCTTC. The V call is TRBV27, the J call TRBJ2-1; 7 bases are a match to TRBD2. The CDR3 loop spans 14 amino acids. The junction had 11 bases not matched to a gene; V was cut back by 10 bases and J by 5 bases. Per the germline V gene, CDR1 is MNHEY and CDR2 is SMNVEV (reference sequence).

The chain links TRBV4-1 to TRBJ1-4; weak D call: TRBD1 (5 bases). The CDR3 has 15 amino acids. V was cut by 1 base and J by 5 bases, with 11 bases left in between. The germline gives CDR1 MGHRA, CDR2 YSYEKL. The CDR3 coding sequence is TGCGCCAGCAGCCAAGTTGGGGACCCAAATGAAAAACTGTTTTTT. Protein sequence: CASSQVGDPNEKLFF.

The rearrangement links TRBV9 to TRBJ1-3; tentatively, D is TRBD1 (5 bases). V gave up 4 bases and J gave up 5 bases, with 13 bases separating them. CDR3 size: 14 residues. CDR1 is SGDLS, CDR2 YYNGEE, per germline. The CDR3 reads CASSPQGWRNTIYF. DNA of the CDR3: TGTGCCAGCAGCCCTCAGGGTTGGAGAAACACCATATATTTT.

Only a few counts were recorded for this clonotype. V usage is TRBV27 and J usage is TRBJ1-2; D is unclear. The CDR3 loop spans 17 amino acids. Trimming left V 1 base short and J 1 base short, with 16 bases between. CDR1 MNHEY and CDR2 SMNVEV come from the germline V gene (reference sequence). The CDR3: CASSLLSRADNNYGYTF. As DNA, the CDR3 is TGTGCCAGCAGTTTATTGTCCCGGGCAGATAATAACTATGGCTACACCTTC.

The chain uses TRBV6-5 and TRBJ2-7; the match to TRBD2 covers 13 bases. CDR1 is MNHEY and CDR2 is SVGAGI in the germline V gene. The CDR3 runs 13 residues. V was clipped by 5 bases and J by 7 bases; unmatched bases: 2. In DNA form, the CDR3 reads TGTGCCAGCAGTCAGGGACTAGCGGGAGAGCAGTACTTC. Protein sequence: CASSQGLAGEQYF.

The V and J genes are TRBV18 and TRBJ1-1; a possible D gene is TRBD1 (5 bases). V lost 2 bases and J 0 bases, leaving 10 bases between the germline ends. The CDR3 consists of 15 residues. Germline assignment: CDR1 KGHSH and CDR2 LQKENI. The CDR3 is CASSPSLQVNTEAFF. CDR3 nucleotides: TGTGCCAGCTCACCATCGTTACAGGTGAACACTGAAGCTTTCTTT.

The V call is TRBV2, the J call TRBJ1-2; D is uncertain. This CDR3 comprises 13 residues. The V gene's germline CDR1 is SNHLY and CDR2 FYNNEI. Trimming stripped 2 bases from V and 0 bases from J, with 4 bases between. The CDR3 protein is CASSELANYGYTF. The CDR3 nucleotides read TGTGCCAGCAGTGAACTAGCTAACTATGGCTACACCTTC.

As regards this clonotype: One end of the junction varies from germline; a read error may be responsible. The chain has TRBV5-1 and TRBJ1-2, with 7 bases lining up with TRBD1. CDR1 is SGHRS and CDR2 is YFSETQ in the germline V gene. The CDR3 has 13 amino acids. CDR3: CANSLLGGAGYTF. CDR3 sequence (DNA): TGCGCCAACAGCTTATTAGGGGGCGCCGGCTACACCTTC.

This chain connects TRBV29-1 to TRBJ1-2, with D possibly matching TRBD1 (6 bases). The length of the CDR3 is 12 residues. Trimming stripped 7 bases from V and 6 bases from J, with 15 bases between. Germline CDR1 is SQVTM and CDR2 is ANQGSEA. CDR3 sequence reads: CSGLQGLHGYTF. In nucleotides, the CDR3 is TGCAGCGGTCTTCAGGGGCTTCATGGCTACACCTTC.

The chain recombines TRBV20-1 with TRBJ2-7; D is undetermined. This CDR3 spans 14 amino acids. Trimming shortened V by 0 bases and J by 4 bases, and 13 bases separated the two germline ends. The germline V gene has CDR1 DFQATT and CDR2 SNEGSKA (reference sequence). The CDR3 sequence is CSARDSSIVYEQYF. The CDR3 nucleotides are TGCAGTGCTAGAGATTCGTCGATCGTTTACGAGCAGTACTTC.

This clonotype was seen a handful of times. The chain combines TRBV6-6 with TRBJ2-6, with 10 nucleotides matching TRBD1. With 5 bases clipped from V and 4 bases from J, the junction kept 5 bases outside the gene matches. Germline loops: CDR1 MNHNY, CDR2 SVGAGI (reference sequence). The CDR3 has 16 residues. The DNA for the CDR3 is TGTGCCAGCAGTGTCGACAGGGGGCGGGGGGCCAACGTCCTGACTTTC. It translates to CASSVDRGRGANVLTF.

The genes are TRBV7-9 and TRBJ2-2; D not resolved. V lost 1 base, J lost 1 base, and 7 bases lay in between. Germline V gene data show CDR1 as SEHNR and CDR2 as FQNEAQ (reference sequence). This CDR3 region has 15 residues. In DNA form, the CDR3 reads TGTGCCAGCAGCTTAGGCCTCGGGAACACCGGGGAGCTGTTTTTT. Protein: CASSLGLGNTGELFF.

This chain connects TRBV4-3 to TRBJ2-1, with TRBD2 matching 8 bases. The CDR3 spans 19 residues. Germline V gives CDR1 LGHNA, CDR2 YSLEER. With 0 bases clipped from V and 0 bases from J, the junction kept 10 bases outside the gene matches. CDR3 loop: CASSQDRGLAGSSYNEQFF. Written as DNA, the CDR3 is TGCGCCAGCAGCCAAGATCGGGGCCTAGCGGGCAGCTCCTACAATGAGCAGTTCTTC.

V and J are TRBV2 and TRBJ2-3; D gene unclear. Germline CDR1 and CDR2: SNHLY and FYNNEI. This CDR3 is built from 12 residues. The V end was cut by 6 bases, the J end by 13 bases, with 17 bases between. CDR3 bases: TGTGCCAGCAGACGTGGATCACCTGGAAAGTATTTT. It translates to CASRRGSPGKYF.

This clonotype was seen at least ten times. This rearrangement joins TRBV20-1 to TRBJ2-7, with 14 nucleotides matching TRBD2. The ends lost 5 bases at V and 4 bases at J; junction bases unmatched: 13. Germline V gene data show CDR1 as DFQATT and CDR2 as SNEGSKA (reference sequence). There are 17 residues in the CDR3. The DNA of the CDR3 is TGCAGTGCTGATAACGTCGCCGGGACTAGCGGGAGTTACGAGCAGTACTTC. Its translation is CSADNVAGTSGSYEQYF.

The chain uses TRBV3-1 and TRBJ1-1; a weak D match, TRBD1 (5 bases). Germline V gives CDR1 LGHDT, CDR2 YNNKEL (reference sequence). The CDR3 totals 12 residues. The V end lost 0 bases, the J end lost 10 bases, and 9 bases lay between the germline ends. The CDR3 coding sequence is TGTGCCAGCAGCCAAGATCCCGGGGGAGCTTTCTTT. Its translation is CASSQDPGGAFF.

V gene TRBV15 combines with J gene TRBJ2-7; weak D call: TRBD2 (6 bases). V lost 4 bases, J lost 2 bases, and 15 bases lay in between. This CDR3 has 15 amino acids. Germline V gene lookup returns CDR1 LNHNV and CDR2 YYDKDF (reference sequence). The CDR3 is CATSKLRGDPYEQYF. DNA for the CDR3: TGTGCCACCAGCAAACTCCGCGGGGACCCCTACGAGCAGTACTTC.

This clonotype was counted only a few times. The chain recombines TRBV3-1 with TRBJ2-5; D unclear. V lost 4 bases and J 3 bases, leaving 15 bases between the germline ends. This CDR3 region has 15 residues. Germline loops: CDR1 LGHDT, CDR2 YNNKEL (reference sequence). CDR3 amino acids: CASSPSVGKEETQYF. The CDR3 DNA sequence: TGTGCCAGCAGCCCCTCGGTGGGGAAAGAAGAGACCCAGTACTTC.

CDR3 in amino acids: CASSPAPEYGYTF. In DNA form, the CDR3 reads TGTGCCAGCAGCCCGGCCCCGGAATATGGCTACACCTTC. The J gene is TRBJ1-2, the V gene TRBV11-2; the D is unclear. The length of the CDR3 is 13 residues. Per germline, CDR1 SGHAT and CDR2 FQNNGV. The V end lost 5 bases, the J end lost 5 bases, and 12 bases lay between the germline ends. Full variable domain (remainder filled in from reference TRBV11-2 and TRBJ1-2): EAGVAQSPRYKIIEKRQSVAFWCNPISGHATLYWYQQILGQGPKLLIQFQNNGVVDDSQLPKDRFSAERLKGVDSTLKIQPAKLEDSAVYLCASSPAPEYGYTFGSGTRLTVV.

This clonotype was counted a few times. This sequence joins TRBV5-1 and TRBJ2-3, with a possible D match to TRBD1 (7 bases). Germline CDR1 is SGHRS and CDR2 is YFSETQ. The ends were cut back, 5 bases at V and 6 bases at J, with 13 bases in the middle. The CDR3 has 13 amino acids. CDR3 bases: TGCGCCAGCAGGGAGCAGGGGGGTGATACGCAGTATTTT. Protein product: CASREQGGDTQYF.

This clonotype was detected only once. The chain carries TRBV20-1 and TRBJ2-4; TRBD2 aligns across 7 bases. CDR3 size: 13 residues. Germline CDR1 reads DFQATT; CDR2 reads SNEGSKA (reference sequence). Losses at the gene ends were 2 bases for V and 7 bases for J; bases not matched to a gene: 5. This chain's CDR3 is CSARRQGGNIQYF. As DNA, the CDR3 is TGCAGTGCTAGACGGCAGGGAGGGAACATTCAGTACTTC.

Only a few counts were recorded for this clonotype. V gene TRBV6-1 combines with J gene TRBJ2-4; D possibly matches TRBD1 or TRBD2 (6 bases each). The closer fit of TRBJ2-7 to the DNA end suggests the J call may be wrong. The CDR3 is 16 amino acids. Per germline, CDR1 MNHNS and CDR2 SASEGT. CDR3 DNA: TGTGCCAGCAGGATGAGGGGGAGTGGAGGGACCTACGAGCAGTACTTC. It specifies CASRMRGSGGTYEQYF.

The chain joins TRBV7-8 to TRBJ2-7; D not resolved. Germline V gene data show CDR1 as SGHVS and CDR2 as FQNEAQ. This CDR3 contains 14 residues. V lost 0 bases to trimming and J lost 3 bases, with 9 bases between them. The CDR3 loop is CASSLAAGFYEQYF. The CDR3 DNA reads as TGTGCCAGCAGCTTAGCGGCAGGTTTCTACGAGCAGTACTTC.